This T cell receptor (beta chain) was retrieved from a study of blood T cells in healthy people across ages. Findings of the study overall: Whereas aged donors had fewer naive CD4+ cells, long-lived donors had more of them and higher diversity. PBMCs were not sorted, which prevented a conclusive comparison of naive versus antigen-experienced cells.

This CDR3 contains 16 residues. Sample-barcoded 5' priming and a J-beta primer mix drove a second PCR of roughly 7 to 11 cycles. One entry per CDR3 protein results from TCRdb running MiXCR on the 5' RACE reads. The sample has hundreds of thousands of distinct CDR3 sequences; 56% are singletons. This clonotype was seen a handful of times. Antigen specificity is unknown. This TCR derives from a man aged 35 to 55 in good health. The chain combines TRBV21-1 with TRBJ2-5; the table's D gene call, TRBD1, was not cross checked with the DNA. TRBV21-1 is an annotated pseudogene. Input material: blood. DNA of the CDR3: TGTGCCAGCAGCAAACCCCGGGGGGTAATAGAAGAGACCCAGTACTTC. Its protein is CASSKPRGVIEETQYF.